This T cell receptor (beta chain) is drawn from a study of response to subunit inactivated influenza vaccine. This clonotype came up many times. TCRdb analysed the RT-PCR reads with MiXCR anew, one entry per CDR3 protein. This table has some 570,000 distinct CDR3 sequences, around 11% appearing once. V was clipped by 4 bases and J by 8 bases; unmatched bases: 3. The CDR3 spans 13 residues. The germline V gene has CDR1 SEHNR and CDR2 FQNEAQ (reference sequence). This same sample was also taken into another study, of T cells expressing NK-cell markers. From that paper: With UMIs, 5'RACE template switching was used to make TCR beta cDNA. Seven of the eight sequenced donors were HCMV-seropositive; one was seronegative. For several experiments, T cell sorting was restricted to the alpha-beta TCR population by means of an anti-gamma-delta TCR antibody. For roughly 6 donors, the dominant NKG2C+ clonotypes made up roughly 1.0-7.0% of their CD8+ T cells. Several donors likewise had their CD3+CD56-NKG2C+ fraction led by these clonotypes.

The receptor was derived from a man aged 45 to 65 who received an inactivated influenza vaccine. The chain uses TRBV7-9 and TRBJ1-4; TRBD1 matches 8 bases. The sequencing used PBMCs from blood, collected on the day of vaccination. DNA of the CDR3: TGTGCCAGCAGCTGGACAGGGATGGAAAAACTGTTTTTT. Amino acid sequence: CASSWTGMEKLFF. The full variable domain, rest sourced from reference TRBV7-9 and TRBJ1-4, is DTGVSQNPRHKITKRGQNVTFRCDPISEHNRLYWYRQTLGQGPEFLTYFQNEAQLEKSRLLSDRFSAERPKGSFSTLEIQRTEQGDSAMYLCASSWTGMEKLFFGSGTQLSVL.